The clone carrying this T cell receptor beta chain was counted only a few times. In the original processing: Amplified reference gene primers provided the basis for estimating nucleated cell counts. TCRdb's table, derived via immunoSEQ multiplex PCR, lists solely in-frame clones and lacks some. V and J calls and clone size are copied from that table; D and trimming were computed from the DNA. The sample has under 200,000 clones, 86% seen once. In germline, CDR1 is SGHRS, CDR2 YFSETQ. The V gene lost 4 bases and the J gene lost 1 base, with 18 bases spanning the gap. This CDR3 is 17 amino acids long. This entry is derived from a study of blood T cell repertoires in COVID-19. Study-level background: Sites across the United States, Italy and Spain contributed samples from acute and convalescent COVID-19. T cells, B-cell-depleted T cells, or PBMCs provided the cDNA or gDNA that served as material.

Sequenced: peripheral blood. The V and J genes are TRBV5-1 and TRBJ1-5; the D gene is possibly TRBD1 (6 bases). This clonotype was obtained from a man aged 65-85 years with acute or convalescent COVID-19. This CDR3 is CASSPEPGTRSNQPQHF. The CDR3 DNA is TGCGCCAGCAGCCCGGAACCCGGGACAAGAAGCAATCAGCCCCAGCATTTT.